The clone carrying this TCR beta chain has at least ten counts. The antigen is not known. This sample was taken from a study of prognosis after radiotherapy for stage I lung cancer. Study-level information: Among over 5 patients the tumors were squamous cell carcinoma, and among roughly 11 they were adenocarcinoma. General study points: Once stereotactic body radiation therapy had been given, unique TCR clone counts fell, with a median of about 9,200 versus 6,500.

The CDR3 has 15 residues. Trimming took 0 bases from V and 0 from J, leaving 6 bases between them. Germline V gives CDR1 LGHDT, CDR2 YNNKEL (reference sequence). TCR beta CDR3 amplification from genomic DNA was performed by two-round multiplex PCR. First-round PCR used primers specific to each TRBV and TRBJ gene. TCRdb processed the multiplex PCR reads anew with MiXCR; each CDR3 protein has one entry. Of about 26,000 distinct CDR3 sequences in the sample, roughly 30% were seen once. The specimen was PBMCs, collected before or after stereotactic body radiation therapy (not recorded which). This TCR was sampled from a donor of 50 years or more with non-small cell lung cancer. The genes are TRBV3-1 and TRBJ2-1; D not resolved. CDR3 bases: TGTGCCAGCAGCCAAGAATCTAGCTCCTACAATGAGCAGTTCTTC. Translation: CASSQESSSYNEQFF.